These 21 T cell receptor beta chains originate from one sample sequenced in a study of post-analysis software for immune sequencing data (dated by TCRdb to between 2015 and 2016). The study at large found these results: Significantly higher frequencies in patients than in controls were found for a handful of TRBV segments, including TRBV5-6, TRBV5-1 and TRBV20-1.

These receptors are not linked to any known antigen. To prepare the library, PCR was applied. TCRdb shows the sequencer as Illumina HiSeq 2500. Unique molecular identifiers were incorporated into TCR beta cDNA libraries to reduce PCR and sequencing biases. TCRdb took the public reads, trimmed them with fastp at Q25, ran MiXCR for clone calling and kept in-frame beta chains. Identical CDR3 protein sequences are pooled into one entry, listed with their most common genes and DNA. For this sample there are hundreds of thousands of distinct CDR3 sequences; 55% to 60% appear just once. Roughly 10% of the sample is in the top ten clones. Sequencing was done on a sample of blood. The receptors here all came from a girl aged 2 to 9 with multiple sclerosis.

The chain employs TRBV12-3 or TRBV12-4 and TRBJ2-7, with D unclear. This CDR3 region has 14 residues. Trimming pared 6 bases from V and 7 bases from J, leaving 19 bases between. CDR3 sequence reads: CASRDRFNDGEQYF. As DNA, the CDR3 is TGTGCCAGCAGGGACCGGTTCAACGATGGGGAGCAGTACTTC.

The chain couples TRBV20-1 to TRBJ2-3, with D perhaps being TRBD1 or TRBD2 (5 bases each). The length of the CDR3 is 14 residues. V was clipped by 1 base and J by 7 bases, with 15 bases between them. Germline V gene lookup returns CDR1 DFQATT and CDR2 SNEGSKA (reference sequence). The CDR3 region is CSARVAGGLYTQYF. The CDR3 nucleotides are TGCAGTGCTAGAGTCGCTGGGGGTTTGTATACGCAGTATTTT.

The chain links TRBV4-3 to TRBJ2-1; weak D call: TRBD2 (5 bases). Germline CDR1 LGHNA, CDR2 YSLEER. The V end lost 4 bases, the J end lost 2 bases, and 18 bases lay between the germline ends. This CDR3 has 17 amino acids. CDR3 residues: CASSPGSSSRAYNEQFF. As DNA, the CDR3 is TGCGCCAGCAGCCCCGGGTCCTCGTCGAGGGCCTACAATGAGCAGTTCTTC.

This clonotype was seen only a few times. CDR3 DNA sequence: TGCGCCAGCAGCTTGGCCGGGTCGGATGGTTACTACGAGCAGTACTTC. Protein sequence: CASSLAGSDGYYEQYF. The rearrangement uses TRBV5-1 and TRBJ2-7; D gene uncertain. Trimming took 0 bases from V and 3 from J, leaving 16 bases between them. This CDR3 is 16 amino acids long. Germline assignment: CDR1 SGHRS and CDR2 YFSETQ.

The gene calls are TRBV7-3 and TRBJ2-5, with 7 nucleotides matching TRBD1. The last part of the DNA fits TRBJ2-7 better; the J call may be wrong. Germline assignment: CDR1 SGHTA and CDR2 FQGTGA. CDR3 length equals 13 residues. The CDR3 loop is CASSAGQESEQYF. The CDR3, as DNA: TGTGCCAGCAGCGCCGGACAGGAAAGCGAGCAGTACTTC.

The chain uses TRBV25-1 and TRBJ2-1, with D unclear. The ends were cut back, 1 base at V and 4 bases at J, with 14 bases in the middle. The V gene's germline CDR1 is MGHDK and CDR2 SYGVNS. The CDR3 totals 16 residues. The CDR3 DNA follows: TGTGCCAGCAGTGAATGGCTGGGGTTCCCGTACAATGAGCAGTTCTTC. It codes for CASSEWLGFPYNEQFF.

The J gene is TRBJ2-5, the V gene TRBV20-1; no firm D call. The J call may be faulty, since TRBJ2-7 better matches the DNA end. Germline V gives CDR1 DFQATT, CDR2 SNEGSKA (reference sequence). CDR3 length equals 14 residues. Here the CDR3 DNA reads TGCAGTGCTAGAGATGACGGTCGCTCCTACGAGCAGTACTTC. As protein: CSARDDGRSYEQYF.

The chain recombines TRBV12-3 or TRBV12-4 with TRBJ1-5; 9 bases are a match to TRBD1. The CDR3 runs to 17 residues. V dropped 6 bases and J dropped 0; count of bases not matched to a gene: 9. The CDR3 region has the DNA TGTGCCAGCAGCCACGAGACAGGGGGGTATAGCAATCAGCCCCAGCATTTT. Translating gives CASSHETGGYSNQPQHF.

The chain carries TRBV7-9 and TRBJ2-1, with 7 bases that match TRBD2. There are 16 residues in the CDR3. CDR1 and CDR2 (germline): SEHNR, FQNEAQ (reference sequence). Trimming removed 5 bases from V and 0 bases from J; junction bases left unmatched: 7. The CDR3 DNA sequence: TGTGCCAGCAGCGGAAAACTAGCGTCCTCCTACAATGAGCAGTTCTTC. It codes for CASSGKLASSYNEQFF.

The CDR3 loop is CASRRDRNIQYF. The DNA of the CDR3 is TGTGCCAGCAGAAGGGACAGAAACATTCAGTACTTC. The V gene is TRBV2, the J gene TRBJ2-4; TRBD1 matches at 7 bases. Germline V lookup: CDR1 SNHLY, CDR2 FYNNEI. CDR3 length: 12 amino acids. The V and J ends lost 6 bases and 6 bases, in that order; junction bases with no gene match: 2.

This chain uses TRBV6-5 with TRBJ2-1, with 7 bases matching TRBD2. V dropped 0 bases and J dropped 1; count of bases not matched to a gene: 9. The CDR3 has 18 amino acids. Germline loops: CDR1 MNHEY, CDR2 SVGAGI. This CDR3 reads CASSYSRPGGYSYNEQFF. For the CDR3, the DNA is TGTGCCAGCAGTTACTCGAGACCGGGGGGATATTCCTACAATGAGCAGTTCTTC.

The chain links TRBV12-3 or TRBV12-4 to TRBJ2-1; 13 nucleotides line up with TRBD2. This CDR3 contains 18 residues. Germline trimming cut 5 bases from V and 8 bases from J; bases unmatched to any gene: 15. In DNA form, the CDR3 reads TGTGCCAGCAGTCTGCCTTCCGGACTAGCGGGGGTATTGGATGAGCAGTTCTTC. Translation gives CASSLPSGLAGVLDEQFF.

The J gene is TRBJ2-3, the V gene TRBV29-1, with 8 bases matching TRBD1. The CDR3 consists of 13 residues. CDR1 and CDR2 (germline): SQVTM, ANQGSEA. With 2 bases clipped from V and 7 bases from J, the junction kept 5 bases outside the gene matches. This CDR3 is CSVERTGLNTQYF. CDR3 DNA: TGCAGCGTTGAAAGGACAGGGCTAAATACGCAGTATTTT.

The CDR3 bases are TGCGCCAGCAGCCAAGTGTCAACTGGTCTGAACACTGAAGCTTTCTTT. It specifies CASSQVSTGLNTEAFF. The V and J genes are TRBV4-1 and TRBJ1-1; D ambiguous. The germline V gene has CDR1 MGHRA and CDR2 YSYEKL. The V gene lost 1 base and the J gene lost 0 bases, with 12 bases spanning the gap. The CDR3 extends over 16 amino acids.

This clonotype was detected a few times. The gene calls are TRBV11-1 and TRBJ2-1, with D perhaps TRBD1 (6 bases). Trimming took 2 bases from V and 2 from J, leaving 13 bases between them. The CDR3 has 16 amino acids. Germline V gene data show CDR1 as SGHAT and CDR2 as FQDESV (reference sequence). CDR3 region: CASSLHDRPTYNEQFF. CDR3 nucleotide sequence: TGTGCCAGCAGCTTACATGACAGGCCCACCTACAATGAGCAGTTCTTC.

This clonotype was counted a few times. The chain has TRBV4-3 and TRBJ1-2, with D possibly matching TRBD1 (6 bases). The V end was cut by 0 bases, the J end by 8 bases, with 10 bases between. This CDR3 contains 13 residues. Germline V gene sequence: CDR1 LGHNA, CDR2 YSLEER. In DNA, the CDR3 is TGCGCCAGCAGCCAAGAACCCGGGACAGGCTACACCTTC. This sequence encodes CASSQEPGTGYTF.

This sequence joins TRBV7-9 and TRBJ2-7; 11 positions agree with TRBD2. Germline V gives CDR1 SEHNR, CDR2 FQNEAQ (reference sequence). The V gene end was trimmed by 6 bases and the J gene end by 6 bases; junction bases not matched to a gene: 13. This CDR3 comprises 16 residues. The CDR3 nucleotides are TGTGCCAGCAGTCCCGGGACTAGCGGCAGCTCTCCCGAGCAGTACTTC. Its protein product is CASSPGTSGSSPEQYF.

CDR3 protein: CASLRGQGAYEQYF. The DNA of the CDR3 is TGTGCCAGCCTTCGAGGGCAGGGGGCTTACGAGCAGTACTTC. The V and J genes are TRBV6-5 and TRBJ2-7; 8 positions agree with TRBD1. J was trimmed by 4 bases and V by 8 bases; bases with no gene match: 10. The germline V gene encodes CDR1 MNHEY and CDR2 SVGAGI. The CDR3 has 14 residues.

In its sample, this clonotype was seen a few times. The chain links TRBV4-2 to TRBJ2-1; D remains unclear. Trimming took off 0 bases at V and 6 bases at J, with 6 bases between the two ends. Germline assignment: CDR1 LGHNA and CDR2 YNFKEQ. The CDR3 loop spans 13 amino acids. The CDR3 is CASSQDLGNEQFF. The CDR3 nucleotides are TGTGCCAGCAGCCAAGATCTAGGCAATGAGCAGTTCTTC.

The genes are TRBV6-5 and TRBJ2-7; tentatively, D is TRBD2 (6 bases). Trimming took 6 bases from V and 5 from J, leaving 14 bases between them. CDR3 length equals 13 residues. The germline V gene encodes CDR1 MNHEY and CDR2 SVGAGI. The CDR3 region is CASSPGGTDEQYF. CDR3 coding DNA: TGTGCCAGCAGCCCAGGCGGGACCGACGAGCAGTACTTC.

This chain connects TRBV28 to TRBJ2-1; D is perhaps TRBD1 or TRBD2 (6 bases each). The ends were cut back, 6 bases at V and 7 bases at J, with 25 bases in the middle. CDR1 is MDHEN and CDR2 is SYDVKM in the germline V gene. This CDR3 has 17 amino acids. DNA of the CDR3: TGTGCCAGCAGCTCCCGGTGGAGGGAGCCCCAGGGGAATGAGCAGTTCTTC. It translates to CASSSRWREPQGNEQFF.